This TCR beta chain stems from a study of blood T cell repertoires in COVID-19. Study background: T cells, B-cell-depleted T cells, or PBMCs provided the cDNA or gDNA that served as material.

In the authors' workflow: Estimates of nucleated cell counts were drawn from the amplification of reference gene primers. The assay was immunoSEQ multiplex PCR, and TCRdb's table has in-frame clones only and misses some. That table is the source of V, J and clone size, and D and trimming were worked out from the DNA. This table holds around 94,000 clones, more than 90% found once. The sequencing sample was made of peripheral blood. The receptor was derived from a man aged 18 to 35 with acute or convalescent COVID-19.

CDR3 nucleotides: TGTGCCAGCAGCCGAACAGCTTTTGCCTACGAGCAGTACTTC. Translation: CASSRTAFAYEQYF. The chain employs TRBV6-5 and TRBJ2-7; D is unresolved. The CDR3 runs 14 residues. V was cut by 6 bases and J by 2 bases, with 14 bases left in between. Germline-derived CDR1 and CDR2 are MNHEY and SVGAGI.